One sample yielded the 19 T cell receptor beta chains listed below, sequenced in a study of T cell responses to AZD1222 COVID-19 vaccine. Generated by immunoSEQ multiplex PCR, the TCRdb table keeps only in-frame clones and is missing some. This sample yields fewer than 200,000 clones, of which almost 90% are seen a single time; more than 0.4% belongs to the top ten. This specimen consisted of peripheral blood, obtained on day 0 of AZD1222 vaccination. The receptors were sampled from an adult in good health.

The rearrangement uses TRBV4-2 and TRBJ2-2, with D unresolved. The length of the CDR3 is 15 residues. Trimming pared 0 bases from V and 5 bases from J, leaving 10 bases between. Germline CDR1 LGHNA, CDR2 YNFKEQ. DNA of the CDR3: TGTGCCAGCAGCCAAGAACACTCCAGGACCGGGGAGCTGTTTTTT. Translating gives CASSQEHSRTGELFF.

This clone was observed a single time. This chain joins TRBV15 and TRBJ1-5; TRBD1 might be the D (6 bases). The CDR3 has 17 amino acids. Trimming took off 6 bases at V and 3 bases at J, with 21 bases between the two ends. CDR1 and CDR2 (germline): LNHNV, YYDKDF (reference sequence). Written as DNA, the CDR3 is TGTGCCACCAGGGGACTCGGGAAGGGGGGCGTCAATCAGCCCCAGCATTTT. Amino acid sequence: CATRGLGKGGVNQPQHF.

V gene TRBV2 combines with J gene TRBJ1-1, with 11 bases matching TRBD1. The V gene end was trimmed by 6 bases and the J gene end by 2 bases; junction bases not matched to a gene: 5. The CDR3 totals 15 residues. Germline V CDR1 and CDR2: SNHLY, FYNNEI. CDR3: CASRLDRGRNTEAFF. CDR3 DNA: TGTGCCAGCAGGTTGGACAGGGGGCGAAACACTGAAGCTTTCTTT. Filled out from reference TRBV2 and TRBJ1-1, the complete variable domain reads EPEVTQTPSHQVTQMGQEVILRCVPISNHLYFYWYRQILGQKVEFLVSFYNNEISEKSEIFDDQFSVERPDGSNFTLKIRSTKLEDSAMYFCASRLDRGRNTEAFFGQGTRLTVV.

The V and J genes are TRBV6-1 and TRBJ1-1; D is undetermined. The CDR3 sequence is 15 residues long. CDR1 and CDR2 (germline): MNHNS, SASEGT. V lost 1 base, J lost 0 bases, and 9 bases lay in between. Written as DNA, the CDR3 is TGTGCCAGCAGTGAAGGGCCACAGATGAACACTGAAGCTTTCTTT. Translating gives CASSEGPQMNTEAFF.

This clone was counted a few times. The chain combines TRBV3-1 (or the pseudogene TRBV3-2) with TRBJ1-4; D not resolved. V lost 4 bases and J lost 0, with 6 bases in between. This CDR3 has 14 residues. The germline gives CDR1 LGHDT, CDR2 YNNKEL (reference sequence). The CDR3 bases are TGTGCCAGCAGCCTCCGTACAACTAATGAAAAACTGTTTTTT. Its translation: CASSLRTTNEKLFF.

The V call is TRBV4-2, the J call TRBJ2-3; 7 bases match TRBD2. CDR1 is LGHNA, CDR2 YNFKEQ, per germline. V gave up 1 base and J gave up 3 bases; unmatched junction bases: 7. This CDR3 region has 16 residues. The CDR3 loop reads CASSQGMGGRTDTQYF. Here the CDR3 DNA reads TGTGCCAGCAGCCAAGGAATGGGCGGGAGAACAGATACGCAGTATTTT.

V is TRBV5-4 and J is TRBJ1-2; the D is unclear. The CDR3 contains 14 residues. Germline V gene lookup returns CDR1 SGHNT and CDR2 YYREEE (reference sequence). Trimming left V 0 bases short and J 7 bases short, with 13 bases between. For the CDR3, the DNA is TGTGCCAGCAGCTTGGATGGCAGCCTCTCTGGCTACACCTTC. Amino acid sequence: CASSLDGSLSGYTF.

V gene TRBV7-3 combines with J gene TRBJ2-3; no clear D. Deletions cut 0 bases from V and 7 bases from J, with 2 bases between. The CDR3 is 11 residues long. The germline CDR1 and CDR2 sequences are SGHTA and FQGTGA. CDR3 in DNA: TGTGCCAGCAGCTTAACTAATACGCAGTATTTT. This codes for CASSLTNTQYF.

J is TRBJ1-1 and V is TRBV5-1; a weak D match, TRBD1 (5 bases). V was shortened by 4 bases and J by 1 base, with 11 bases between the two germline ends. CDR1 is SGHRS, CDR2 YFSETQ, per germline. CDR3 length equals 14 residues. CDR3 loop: CASSPGGRNTEAFF. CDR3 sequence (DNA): TGCGCCAGCAGCCCGGGGGGGAGGAACACTGAAGCTTTCTTT.

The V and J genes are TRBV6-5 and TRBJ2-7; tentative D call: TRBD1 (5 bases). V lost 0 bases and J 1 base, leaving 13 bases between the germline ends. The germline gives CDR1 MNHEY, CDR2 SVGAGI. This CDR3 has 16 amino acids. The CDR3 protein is CASSYSLTVPSYEQYF. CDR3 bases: TGTGCCAGCAGTTACTCTTTGACAGTCCCATCCTACGAGCAGTACTTC.

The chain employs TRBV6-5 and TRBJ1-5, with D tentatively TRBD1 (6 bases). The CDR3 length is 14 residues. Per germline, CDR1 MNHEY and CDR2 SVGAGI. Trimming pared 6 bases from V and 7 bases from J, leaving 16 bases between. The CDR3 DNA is TGTGCCAGCAGCCCCACCAACAGGGTGCAGCCCCAGCATTTT. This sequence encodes CASSPTNRVQPQHF.

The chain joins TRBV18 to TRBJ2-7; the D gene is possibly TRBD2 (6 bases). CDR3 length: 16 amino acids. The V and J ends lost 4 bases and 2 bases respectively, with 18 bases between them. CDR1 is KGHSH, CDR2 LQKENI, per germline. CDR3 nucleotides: TGTGCCAGCTCACGGAGAAAACCGGGACTGACCTACGAGCAGTACTTC. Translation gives CASSRRKPGLTYEQYF. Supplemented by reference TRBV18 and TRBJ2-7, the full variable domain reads NAGVMQNPRHLVRRRGQEARLRCSPMKGHSHVYWYRQLPEEGLKFMVYLQKENIIDESGMPKERFSAEFPKEGPSILRIQQVVRGDSAAYFCASSRRKPGLTYEQYFGPGTRLTVT.

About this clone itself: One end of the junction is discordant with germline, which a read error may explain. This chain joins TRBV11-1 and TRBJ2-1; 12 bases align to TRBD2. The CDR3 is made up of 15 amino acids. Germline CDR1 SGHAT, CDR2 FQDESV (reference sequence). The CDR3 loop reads CASSLAGGSSDEQFF. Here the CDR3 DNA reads TGTGCCAGCAGCCTAGCGGGAGGGTCGTCCGATGAGCAGTTCTTC. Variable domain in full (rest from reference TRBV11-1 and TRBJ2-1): EAEVAQSPRYKITEKSQAVAFWCDPISGHATLYWYRQILGQGPELLVQFQDESVVDDSQLPKDRFSAERLKGVDSTLKIQPAELGDSAMYLCASSLAGGSSDEQFFGPGTRLTVL.

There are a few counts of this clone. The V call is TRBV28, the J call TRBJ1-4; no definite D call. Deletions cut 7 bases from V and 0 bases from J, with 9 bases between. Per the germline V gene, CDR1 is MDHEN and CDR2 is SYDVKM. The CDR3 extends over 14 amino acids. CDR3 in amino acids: CASTRGSTNEKLFF. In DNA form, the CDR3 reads TGTGCCAGCACCCGGGGATCAACTAATGAAAAACTGTTTTTT.

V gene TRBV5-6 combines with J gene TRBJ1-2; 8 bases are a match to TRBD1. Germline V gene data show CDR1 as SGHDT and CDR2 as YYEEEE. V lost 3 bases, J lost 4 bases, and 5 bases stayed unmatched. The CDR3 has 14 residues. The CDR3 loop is CASSWGTGSYGYTF. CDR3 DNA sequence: TGTGCCAGCAGCTGGGGGACAGGCAGCTATGGCTACACCTTC.

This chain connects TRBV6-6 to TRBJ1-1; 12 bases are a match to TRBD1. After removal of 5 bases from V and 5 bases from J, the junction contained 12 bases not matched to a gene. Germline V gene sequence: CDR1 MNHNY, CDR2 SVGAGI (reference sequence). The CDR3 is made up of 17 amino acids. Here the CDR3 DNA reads TGTGCCAGCAGTCCGAGGGGGACAGGGGGCTCGTGGACTGAAGCTTTCTTT. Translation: CASSPRGTGGSWTEAFF.

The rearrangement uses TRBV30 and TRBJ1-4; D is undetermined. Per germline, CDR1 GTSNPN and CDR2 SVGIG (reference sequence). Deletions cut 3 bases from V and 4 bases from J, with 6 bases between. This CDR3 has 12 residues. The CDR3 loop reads CAWRADNEKLFF. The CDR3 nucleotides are TGTGCCTGGAGGGCAGATAATGAAAAACTGTTTTTT.

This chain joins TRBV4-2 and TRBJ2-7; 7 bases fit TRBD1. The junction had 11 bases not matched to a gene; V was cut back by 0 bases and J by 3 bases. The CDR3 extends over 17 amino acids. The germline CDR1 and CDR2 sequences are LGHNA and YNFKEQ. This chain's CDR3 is CASSQEGTRQGHYEQYF. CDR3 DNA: TGTGCCAGCAGCCAAGAAGGAACGCGACAGGGACACTACGAGCAGTACTTC.

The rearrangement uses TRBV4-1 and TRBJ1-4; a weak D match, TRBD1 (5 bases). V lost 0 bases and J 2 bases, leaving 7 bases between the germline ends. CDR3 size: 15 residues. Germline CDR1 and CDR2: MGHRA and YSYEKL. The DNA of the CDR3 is TGCGCCAGCAGCCAAGAGGGGGGTACTAATGAAAAACTGTTTTTT. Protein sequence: CASSQEGGTNEKLFF.